This T cell receptor (beta chain) was sequenced for a study of OX40 agonist ivuxolimab in advanced cancers. Study in general: Ivuxolimab is an agonistic anti-OX40 (CD134) antibody, and patients were treated with it.

The CDR3 extends over 14 amino acids. The ends were cut back, 0 bases at V and 10 bases at J, with 13 bases in the middle. Germline values: CDR1 SGHDN, CDR2 FVKESK. TCRdb's table, derived via immunoSEQ multiplex PCR, lists solely in-frame clones and lacks some. Here the sample spans tens of thousands of clones, about 85% being singletons. Regarding the study as a whole: At 0.1 to 3.0 mg/kg, CD4+ and CD8+ blood T cells expanded clonally by week 6. Low normalized T-cell clonal expansion also characterized some of the nonresponders.

Comment on this clone: Its antigen is as yet unknown.

The clonotype comes from an adult with an advanced solid tumor such as melanoma, head and neck, liver or kidney cancer. Sequenced material: CD4+ or CD8+ T cells sorted from blood, taken in a trial of the OX40 agonist ivuxolimab. The chain joins TRBV14 to TRBJ2-1; a possible D gene is TRBD1 (5 bases). For the CDR3, the DNA is TGTGCCAGCAGCCAAGAGGGGCCGCTCCCGGAGCAGTTCTTC. It specifies CASSQEGPLPEQFF. Supplemented by reference TRBV14 and TRBJ2-1, the full variable domain reads EAGVTQFPSHSVIEKGQTVTLRCDPISGHDNLYWYRRVMGKEIKFLLHFVKESKQDESGMPNNRFLAERTGGTYSTLKVQPAELEDSGVYFCASSQEGPLPEQFFGPGTRLTVL.